This entry is about one T cell receptor beta chain. No cognate antigen has been identified for it. No quality values exist for individual bases; no much larger clone is one base distant. Library preparation was by the immunoSEQ multiplex PCR assay. TCRdb took over this immuneACCESS table, retaining in-frame rearrangements with V and J assigned. Such tables are incomplete; in checked studies, under half of the missing clones stem from an unresolved V gene, and the remainder is unexplained. The sample records fewer than 200,000 clones, around 89% of which are singletons. Of the sample, 1.2% to 1.5% is held by the ten largest clones. The data originate from a study of control samples from healthy donors and cancer patients (dated by TCRdb to 2020 to 2022). Trimming leaves V shorter by 6 bases and J shorter by 4 bases, with the junction holding 10 bases beyond the gene matches. Looking up the germline V gene yields CDR1 MDHEN and CDR2 SYDVKM. There are 15 amino acids in the CDR3, from cysteine to phenylalanine inclusive. Only the CDR3 portion is preserved as DNA: 45 bases, with reading frame beginning at the first base.

The receptor was isolated from a woman in her forties or fifties in good health. The rearrangement joined TRBV28 to TRBJ1-2; 8 central nucleotides agree with TRBD1. The sample comprised blood. The DNA sequence is as follows: TGTGCCAGCAGCAAAGCCTCCACAGGGGGCTATGGCTACACCTTC. It specifies CASSKASTGGYGYTF.